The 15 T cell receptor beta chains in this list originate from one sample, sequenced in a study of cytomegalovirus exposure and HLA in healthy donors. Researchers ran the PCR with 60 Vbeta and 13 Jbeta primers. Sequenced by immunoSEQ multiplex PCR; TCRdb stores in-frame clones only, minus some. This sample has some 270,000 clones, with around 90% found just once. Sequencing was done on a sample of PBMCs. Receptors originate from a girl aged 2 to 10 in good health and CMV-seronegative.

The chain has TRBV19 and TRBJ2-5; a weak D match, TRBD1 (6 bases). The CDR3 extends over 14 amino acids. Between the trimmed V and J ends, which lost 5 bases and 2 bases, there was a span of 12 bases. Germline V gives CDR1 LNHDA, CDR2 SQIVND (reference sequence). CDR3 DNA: TGTGCCAGTAGTGACGACAGGATTCAAGAGACCCAGTACTTC. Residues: CASSDDRIQETQYF.

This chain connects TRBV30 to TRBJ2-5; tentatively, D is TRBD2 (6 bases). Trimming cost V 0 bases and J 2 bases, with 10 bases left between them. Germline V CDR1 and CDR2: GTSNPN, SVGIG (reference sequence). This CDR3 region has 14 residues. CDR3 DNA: TGTGCCTGGAGTGTTGGAGGGGCACAAGAGACCCAGTACTTC. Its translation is CAWSVGGAQETQYF.

The CDR3 DNA reads as TGTGCCAGCAGCACGGACAGGGCCCGTGAGCAGTTCTTC. Residues: CASSTDRAREQFF. This rearrangement joins TRBV5-4 to TRBJ2-1; 8 nucleotides line up with TRBD1. CDR3 size: 13 residues. After removal of 4 bases from V and 9 bases from J, the junction contained 6 bases not matched to a gene. Looked up from germline, CDR1 is SGHNT and CDR2 is YYREEE (reference sequence).

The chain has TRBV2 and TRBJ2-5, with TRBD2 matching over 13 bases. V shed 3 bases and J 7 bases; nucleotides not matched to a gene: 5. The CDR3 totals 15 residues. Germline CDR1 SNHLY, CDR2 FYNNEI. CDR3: CASSETSGGPGTQYF. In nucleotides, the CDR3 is TGTGCCAGCAGTGAGACTAGCGGGGGGCCGGGGACCCAGTACTTC.

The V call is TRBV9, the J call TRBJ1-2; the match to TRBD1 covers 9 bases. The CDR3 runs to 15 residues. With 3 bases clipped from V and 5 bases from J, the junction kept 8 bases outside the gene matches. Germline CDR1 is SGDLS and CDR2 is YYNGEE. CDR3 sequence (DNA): TGTGCCAGCAGCGACGACAGGGGGGCGAGTTATGGCTACACCTTC. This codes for CASSDDRGASYGYTF.

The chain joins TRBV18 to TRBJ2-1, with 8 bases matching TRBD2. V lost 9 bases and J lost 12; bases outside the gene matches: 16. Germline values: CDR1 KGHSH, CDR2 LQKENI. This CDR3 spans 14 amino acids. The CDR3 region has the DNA TGTGCCAGTTCTCCCCCCATTAGCGGGGAAAGGCAGTTCTTC. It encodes CASSPPISGERQFF.

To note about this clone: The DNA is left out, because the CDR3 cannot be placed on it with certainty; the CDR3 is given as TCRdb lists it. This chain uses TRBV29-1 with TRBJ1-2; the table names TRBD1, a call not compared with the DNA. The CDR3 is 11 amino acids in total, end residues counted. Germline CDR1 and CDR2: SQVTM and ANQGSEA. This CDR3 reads CSVGTGTSKTF.

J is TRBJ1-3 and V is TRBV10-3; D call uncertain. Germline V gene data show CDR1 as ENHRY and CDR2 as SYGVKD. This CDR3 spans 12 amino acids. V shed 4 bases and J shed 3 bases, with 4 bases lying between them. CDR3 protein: CAISVNGNTIYF. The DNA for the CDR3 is TGTGCCATCAGTGTTAATGGAAACACCATATATTTT.

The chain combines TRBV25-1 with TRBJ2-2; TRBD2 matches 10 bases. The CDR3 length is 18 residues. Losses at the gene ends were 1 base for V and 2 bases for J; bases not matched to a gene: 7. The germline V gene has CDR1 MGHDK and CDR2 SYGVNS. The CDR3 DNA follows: TGTGCCAGCAGTGAATTAATACTAGCGGGATTAAACACCGGGGAGCTGTTTTTT. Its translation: CASSELILAGLNTGELFF. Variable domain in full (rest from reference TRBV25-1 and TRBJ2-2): EADIYQTPRYLVIGTGKKITLECSQTMGHDKMYWYQQDPGMELHLIHYSYGVNSTEKGDLSSESTVSRIRTEHFPLTLESARPSHTSQYLCASSELILAGLNTGELFFGEGSRLTVL.

The chain's CDR3 is CATSRAFGENTEAFF. For the CDR3, the DNA is TGTGCCACCAGCAGAGCATTTGGAGAGAACACTGAAGCTTTCTTT. This rearrangement joins TRBV15 to TRBJ1-1, with D hard to call. The V and J ends lost 1 base and 1 base respectively, with 10 bases between them. Looked up from germline, CDR1 is LNHNV and CDR2 is YYDKDF (reference sequence). The CDR3 runs to 15 residues.

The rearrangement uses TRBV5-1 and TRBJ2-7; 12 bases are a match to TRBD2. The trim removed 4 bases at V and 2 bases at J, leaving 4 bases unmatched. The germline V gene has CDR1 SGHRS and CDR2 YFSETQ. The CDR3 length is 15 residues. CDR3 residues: CASSPLAGGPYEQYF. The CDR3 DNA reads TGCGCCAGCAGCCCGCTAGCGGGAGGGCCCTACGAGCAGTACTTC.

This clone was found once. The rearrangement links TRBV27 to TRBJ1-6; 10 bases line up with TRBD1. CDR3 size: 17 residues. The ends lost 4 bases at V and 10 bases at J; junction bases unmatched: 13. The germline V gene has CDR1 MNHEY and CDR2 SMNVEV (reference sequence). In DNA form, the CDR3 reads TGTGCCAGCAGTTCCGTCCTCCCCGGGACAGGGGACTCACCCCTCCACTTT. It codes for CASSSVLPGTGDSPLHF.

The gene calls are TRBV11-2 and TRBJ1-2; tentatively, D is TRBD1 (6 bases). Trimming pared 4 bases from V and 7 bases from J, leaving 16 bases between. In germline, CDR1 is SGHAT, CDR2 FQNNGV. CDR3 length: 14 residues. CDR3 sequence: CASSSYQGYGGYTF. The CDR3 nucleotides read TGTGCCAGCAGCTCCTACCAGGGGTACGGTGGCTACACCTTC.

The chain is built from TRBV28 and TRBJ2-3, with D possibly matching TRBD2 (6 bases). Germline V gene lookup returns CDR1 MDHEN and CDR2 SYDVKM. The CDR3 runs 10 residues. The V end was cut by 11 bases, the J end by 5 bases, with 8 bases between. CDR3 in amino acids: CAHGRDTQYF. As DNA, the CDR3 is TGTGCCCACGGGAGAGATACGCAGTATTTT.

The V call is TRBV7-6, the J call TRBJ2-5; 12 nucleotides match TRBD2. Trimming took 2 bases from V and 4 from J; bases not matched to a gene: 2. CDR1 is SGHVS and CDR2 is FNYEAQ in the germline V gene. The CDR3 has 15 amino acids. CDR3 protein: CASSLLAGGGETQYF. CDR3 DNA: TGTGCCAGCAGCTTACTAGCGGGGGGGGGAGAGACCCAGTACTTC. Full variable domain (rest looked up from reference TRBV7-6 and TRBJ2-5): GAGVSQSPRYKVTKRGQDVALRCDPISGHVSLYWYRQALGQGPEFLTYFNYEAQQDKSGLPNDRFSAERPEGSISTLTIQRTEQRDSAMYRCASSLLAGGGETQYFGPGTRLLVL.